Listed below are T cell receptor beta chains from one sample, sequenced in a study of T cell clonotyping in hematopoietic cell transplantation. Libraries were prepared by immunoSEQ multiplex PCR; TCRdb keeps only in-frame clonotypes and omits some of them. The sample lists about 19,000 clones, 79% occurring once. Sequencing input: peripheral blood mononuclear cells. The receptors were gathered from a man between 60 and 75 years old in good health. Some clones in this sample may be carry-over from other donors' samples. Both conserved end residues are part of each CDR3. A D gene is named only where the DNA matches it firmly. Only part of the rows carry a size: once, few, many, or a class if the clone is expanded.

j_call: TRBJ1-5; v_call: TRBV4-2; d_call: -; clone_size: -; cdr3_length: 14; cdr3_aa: CASSRYGENQPQHF; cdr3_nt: TGTGCCAGCAGCCGATACGGGGAAAATCAGCCCCAGCATTTT
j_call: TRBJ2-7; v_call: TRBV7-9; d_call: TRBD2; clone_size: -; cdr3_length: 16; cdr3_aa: CASSLGGGRVSYEQYF; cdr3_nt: TGTGCCAGCAGCTTAGGGGGCGGGAGGGTCTCCTACGAGCAGTACTTC
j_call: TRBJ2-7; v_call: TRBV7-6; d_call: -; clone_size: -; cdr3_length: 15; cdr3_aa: CASSLLTPSGYEQYF; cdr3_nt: TGTGCCAGCAGCCTTCTGACACCGTCCGGATACGAGCAGTACTTC
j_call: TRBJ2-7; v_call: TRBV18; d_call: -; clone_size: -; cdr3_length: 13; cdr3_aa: CASSPPPASEQYF; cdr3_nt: TGTGCCAGCTCACCCCCACCGGCTTCCGAGCAGTACTTC
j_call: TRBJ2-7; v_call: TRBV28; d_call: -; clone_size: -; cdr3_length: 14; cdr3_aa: CASSVRILSYEQYF; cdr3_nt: TGTGCCAGCAGTGTCCGGATATTATCCTACGAGCAGTACTTC
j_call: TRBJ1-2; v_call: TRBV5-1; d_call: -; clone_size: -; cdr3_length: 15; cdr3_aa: CASSLGPATNYGYTF; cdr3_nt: TGCGCCAGCAGCTTAGGGCCGGCGACTAACTATGGCTACACCTTC
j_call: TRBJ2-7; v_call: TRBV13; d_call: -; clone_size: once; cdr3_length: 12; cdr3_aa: CASSLDRYEQYF; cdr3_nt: TGTGCCAGCAGCTTAGACAGGTACGAGCAGTACTTC
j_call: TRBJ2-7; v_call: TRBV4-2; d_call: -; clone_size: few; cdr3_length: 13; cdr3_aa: CASSQDVEYEQYF; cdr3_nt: TGTGCCAGCAGCCAAGATGTGGAATACGAGCAGTACTTC
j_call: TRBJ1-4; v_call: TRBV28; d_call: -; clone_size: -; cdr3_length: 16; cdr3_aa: CASSAPGGTTNEKLFF; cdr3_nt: TGTGCCAGCAGTGCCCCTGGGGGAACAACTAATGAAAAACTGTTTTTT
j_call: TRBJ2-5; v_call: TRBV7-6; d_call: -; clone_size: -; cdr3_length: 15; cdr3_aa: CASSFGRASQETQYF; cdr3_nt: TGTGCCAGCAGCTTCGGTAGAGCTTCCCAAGAGACCCAGTACTTC
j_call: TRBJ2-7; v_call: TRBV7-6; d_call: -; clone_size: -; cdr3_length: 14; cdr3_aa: CASSPSVDSSEQYF; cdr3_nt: TGTGCCAGCAGCCCCTCCGTTGACTCTAGCGAGCAGTACTTC
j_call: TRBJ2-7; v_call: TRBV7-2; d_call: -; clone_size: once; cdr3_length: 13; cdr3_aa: CASSSPQMYEQYF; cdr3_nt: TGTGCCAGCAGCTCCCCTCAAATGTACGAGCAGTACTTC
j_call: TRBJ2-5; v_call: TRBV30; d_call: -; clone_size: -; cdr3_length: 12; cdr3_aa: CAWGEPWGTQYF; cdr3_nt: TGTGCCTGGGGGGAACCGTGGGGGACCCAGTACTTC
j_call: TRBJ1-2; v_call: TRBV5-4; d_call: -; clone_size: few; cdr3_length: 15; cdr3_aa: CASSPQTGGELGYTF; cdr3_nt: TGTGCCAGCAGCCCCCAGACGGGAGGGGAATTGGGCTACACCTTC
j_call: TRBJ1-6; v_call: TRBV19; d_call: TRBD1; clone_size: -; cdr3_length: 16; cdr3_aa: CASSIRDRGPNSPLHF; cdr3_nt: TGTGCCAGTAGTATAAGGGACAGGGGGCCGAATTCACCCCTCCACTTT
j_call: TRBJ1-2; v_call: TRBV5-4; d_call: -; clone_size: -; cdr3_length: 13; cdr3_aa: CASSTPSNYGYTF; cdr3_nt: TGTGCCAGCAGCACACCAAGTAACTATGGCTACACCTTC
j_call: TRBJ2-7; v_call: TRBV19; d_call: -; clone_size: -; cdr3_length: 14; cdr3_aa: CASSSPLAGNEQYF; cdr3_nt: TGTGCCAGTAGTAGTCCCCTTGCAGGGAACGAGCAGTACTTC
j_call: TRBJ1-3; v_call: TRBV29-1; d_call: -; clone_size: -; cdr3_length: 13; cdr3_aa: CSVVPLSGNTIYF; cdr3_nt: TGCAGCGTTGTCCCACTCTCTGGAAACACCATATATTTT
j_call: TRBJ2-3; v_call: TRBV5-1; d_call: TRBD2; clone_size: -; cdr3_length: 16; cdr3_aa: CASSYGLAVSTDTQYF; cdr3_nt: TGCGCCAGCAGCTACGGACTAGCGGTTAGCACAGATACGCAGTATTTT
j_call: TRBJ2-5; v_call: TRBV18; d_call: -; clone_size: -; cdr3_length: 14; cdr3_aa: CASSPPARVETQYF; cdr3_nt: TGTGCCAGCTCACCACCCGCCAGGGTGGAGACCCAGTACTTC